This T cell receptor beta chain stems from a study of T cells in Graves' hyperthyroidism and ophthalmopathy. The trim removed 6 bases at V and 5 bases at J, leaving 8 bases unmatched. Per germline, CDR1 MNHNS and CDR2 SASEGT. CDR3 size: 15 residues. Researchers amplified the TCR beta CDR3 regions from RNA transcripts. When the TCR CDR3 underwent first-round RT-PCR, the HTBI primer set was used. TCRdb re-called the multiplex PCR reads with MiXCR, one entry per CDR3 protein. The sample yields hundreds of thousands of distinct CDR3 sequences, roughly 20% seen once. This clonotype was seen a handful of times. What it binds is unknown. Ophthalmopathy in the patients scored at least 3 on Clinical Activity Score and at least 4 on NOSPECS grade, lasting under 3 months. Overall study findings and caveats: In blood, most of the thyroid clonotypes expanded above 0.001 were also present.

The receptor was isolated from a man younger than 40 with Graves' ophthalmopathy. The chain links TRBV6-1 to TRBJ1-5, with 9 bases aligning to TRBD1. The specimen sequenced was blood. In nucleotides, the CDR3 is TGTGCCAGCAGCCCAACAGGGGGCGGGTATCAGCCCCAGCATTTT. Protein: CASSPTGGGYQPQHF.